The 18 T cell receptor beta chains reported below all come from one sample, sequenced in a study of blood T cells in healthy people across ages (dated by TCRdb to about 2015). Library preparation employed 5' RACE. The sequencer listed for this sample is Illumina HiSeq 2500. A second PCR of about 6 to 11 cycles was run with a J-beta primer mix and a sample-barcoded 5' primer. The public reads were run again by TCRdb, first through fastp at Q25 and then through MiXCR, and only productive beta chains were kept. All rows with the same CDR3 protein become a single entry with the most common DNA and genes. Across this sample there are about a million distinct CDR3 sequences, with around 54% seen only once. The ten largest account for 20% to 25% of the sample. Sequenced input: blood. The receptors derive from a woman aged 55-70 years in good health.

The CDR3 region is CASSGWRDTYEQYF. The DNA of the CDR3 is TGTGCCAGCAGTGGCTGGAGGGACACCTACGAGCAGTACTTC. The chain employs TRBV6-1 and TRBJ2-4, with D tentatively TRBD1 or TRBD2 (6 bases each). The DNA end lines up better with TRBJ2-7; the J call may be wrong. Germline V gene lookup returns CDR1 MNHNS and CDR2 SASEGT. This CDR3 comprises 14 residues.

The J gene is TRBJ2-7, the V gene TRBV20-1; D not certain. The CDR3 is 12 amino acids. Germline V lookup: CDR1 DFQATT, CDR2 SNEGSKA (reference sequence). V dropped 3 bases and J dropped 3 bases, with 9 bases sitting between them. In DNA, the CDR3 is TGCAGTGCTAGCCCGAGGCTCTACGAGCAGTACTTC. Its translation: CSASPRLYEQYF.

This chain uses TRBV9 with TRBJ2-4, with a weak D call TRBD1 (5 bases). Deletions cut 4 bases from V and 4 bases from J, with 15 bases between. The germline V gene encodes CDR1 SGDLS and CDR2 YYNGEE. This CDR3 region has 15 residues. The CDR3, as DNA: TGTGCCAGCAGCCTAGGGGCGACGGAAAAAAACATTCAGTACTTC. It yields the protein CASSLGATEKNIQYF.

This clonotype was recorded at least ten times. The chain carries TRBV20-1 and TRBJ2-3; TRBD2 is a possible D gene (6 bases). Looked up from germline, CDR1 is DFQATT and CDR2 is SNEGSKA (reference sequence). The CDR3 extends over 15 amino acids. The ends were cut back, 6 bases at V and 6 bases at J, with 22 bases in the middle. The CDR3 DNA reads TGCAGTGCGCCCTATGGGGGGAAAGAAAGGGATACGCAGTATTTT. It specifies CSAPYGGKERDTQYF.

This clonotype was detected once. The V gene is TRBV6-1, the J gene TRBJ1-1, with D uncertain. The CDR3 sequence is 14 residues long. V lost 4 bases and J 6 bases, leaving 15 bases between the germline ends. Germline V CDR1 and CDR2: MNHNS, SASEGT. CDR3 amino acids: CASSVGAVRAEAFF. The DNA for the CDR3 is TGTGCCAGCAGTGTTGGAGCCGTACGGGCTGAAGCTTTCTTT.

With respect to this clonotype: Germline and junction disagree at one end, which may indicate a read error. The DNA for the CDR3 is TGCGCCAGCAGCCTCATACAGGGCCGGCAGGGGGAGAACCCTGAAGCTTTCTTT. Translation: CASSLIQGRQGENPEAFF. The rearrangement uses TRBV4-1 and TRBJ1-1; 7 bases fit TRBD1. Germline-derived CDR1 and CDR2 are MGHRA and YSYEKL. This CDR3 region has 18 residues.

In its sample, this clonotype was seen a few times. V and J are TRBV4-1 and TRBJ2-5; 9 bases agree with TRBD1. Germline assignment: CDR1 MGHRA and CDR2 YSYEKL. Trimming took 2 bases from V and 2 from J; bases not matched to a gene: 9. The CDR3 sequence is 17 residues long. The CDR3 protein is CASSQRPGQGDQETQYF. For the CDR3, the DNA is TGCGCCAGCAGCCAACGACCGGGACAGGGTGATCAAGAGACCCAGTACTTC.

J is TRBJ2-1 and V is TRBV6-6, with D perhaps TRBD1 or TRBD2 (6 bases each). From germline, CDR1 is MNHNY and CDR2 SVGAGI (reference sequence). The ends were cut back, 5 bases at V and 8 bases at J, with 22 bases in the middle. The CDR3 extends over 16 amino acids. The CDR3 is CASSQDQGSWEDEQFF. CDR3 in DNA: TGTGCCAGCAGTCAAGATCAGGGGAGTTGGGAGGATGAGCAGTTCTTC.

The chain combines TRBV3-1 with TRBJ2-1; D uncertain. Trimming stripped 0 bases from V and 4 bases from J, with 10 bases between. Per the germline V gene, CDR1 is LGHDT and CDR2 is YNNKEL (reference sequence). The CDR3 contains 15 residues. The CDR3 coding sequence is TGTGCCAGCAGCCAAGATCGGGTCCTATACAATGAGCAGTTCTTC. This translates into CASSQDRVLYNEQFF.

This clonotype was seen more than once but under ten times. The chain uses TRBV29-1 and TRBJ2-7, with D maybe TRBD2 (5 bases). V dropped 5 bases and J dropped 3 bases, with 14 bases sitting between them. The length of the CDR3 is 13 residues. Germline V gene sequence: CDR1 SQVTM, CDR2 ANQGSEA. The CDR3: CSVKVTTNYEQYF. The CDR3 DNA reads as TGCAGCGTTAAAGTGACTACGAACTACGAGCAGTACTTC.

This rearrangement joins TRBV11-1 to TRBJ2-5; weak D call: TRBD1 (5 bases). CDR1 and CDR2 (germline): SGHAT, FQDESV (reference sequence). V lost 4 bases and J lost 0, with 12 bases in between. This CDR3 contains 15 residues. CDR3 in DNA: TGTGCCAGCAGCTCTCGACAGAATTACCAAGAGACCCAGTACTTC. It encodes CASSSRQNYQETQYF.

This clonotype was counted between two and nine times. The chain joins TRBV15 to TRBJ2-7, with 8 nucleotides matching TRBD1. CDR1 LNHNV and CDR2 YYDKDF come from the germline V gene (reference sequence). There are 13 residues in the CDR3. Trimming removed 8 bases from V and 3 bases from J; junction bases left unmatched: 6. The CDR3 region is CATQQGEDYEQYF. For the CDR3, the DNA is TGTGCCACCCAACAGGGGGAAGACTACGAGCAGTACTTC. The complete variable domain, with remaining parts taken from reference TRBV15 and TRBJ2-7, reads DAMVIQNPRYQVTQFGKPVTLSCSQTLNHNVMYWYQQKSSQAPKLLFHYYDKDFNNEADTPDNFQSRRPNTSFCFLDIRSPGLGDTAMYLCATQQGEDYEQYFGPGTRLTVT.

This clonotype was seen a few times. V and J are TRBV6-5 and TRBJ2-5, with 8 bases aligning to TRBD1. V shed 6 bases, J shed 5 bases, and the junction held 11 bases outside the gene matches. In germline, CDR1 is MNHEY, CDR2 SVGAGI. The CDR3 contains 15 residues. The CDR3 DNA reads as TGTGCCAGCAGACGCCGTGGACAGGGTAGCGAGACCCAGTACTTC. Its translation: CASRRRGQGSETQYF.

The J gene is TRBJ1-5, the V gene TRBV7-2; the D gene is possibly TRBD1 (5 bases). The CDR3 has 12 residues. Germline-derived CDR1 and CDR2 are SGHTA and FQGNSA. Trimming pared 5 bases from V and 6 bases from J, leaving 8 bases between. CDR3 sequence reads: CASSRDSQPQHF. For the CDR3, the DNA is TGTGCCAGCAGCCGGGACTCTCAGCCCCAGCATTTT.

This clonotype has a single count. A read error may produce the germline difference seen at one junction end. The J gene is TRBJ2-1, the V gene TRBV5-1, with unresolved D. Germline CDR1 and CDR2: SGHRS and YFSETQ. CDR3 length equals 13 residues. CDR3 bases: TGCACCAGCAGCGCTGCCGGACACAATGAGCAGTTCTTC. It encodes CTSSAAGHNEQFF. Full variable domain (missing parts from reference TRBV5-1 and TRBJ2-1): KAGVTQTPRYLIKTRGQQVTLSCSPISGHRSVSWYQQTPGQGLQFLFEYFSETQRNKGNFPGRFSGRQFSNSRSEMNVSTLELGDSALYLCTSSAAGHNEQFFGPGTRLTVL.

The DNA of the CDR3 is TGTGCCAGCAGCCGCGCGACAGTTACCTACGAGCAGTACTTC. Its protein is CASSRATVTYEQYF. The chain couples TRBV4-2 to TRBJ2-4; D may be TRBD1 (5 bases). The J call may not be correct, given that the DNA end is closer to TRBJ2-7. Germline assignment: CDR1 LGHNA and CDR2 YNFKEQ. The CDR3 sequence is 14 residues long.

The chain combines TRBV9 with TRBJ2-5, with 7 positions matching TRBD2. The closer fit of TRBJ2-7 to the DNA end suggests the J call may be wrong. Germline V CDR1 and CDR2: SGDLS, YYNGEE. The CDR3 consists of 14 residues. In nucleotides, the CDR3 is TGTGCCAGCAGCGTAGGGGACGGACTAGGCGAGCAGTACTTC. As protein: CASSVGDGLGEQYF.

CDR3 bases: TGTGCCAGCAGTGACATGGGAGCTGGGGCCAACGTCCTGACTTTC. Its protein product is CASSDMGAGANVLTF. The chain is built from TRBV6-4 and TRBJ2-6, with D possibly TRBD2 on 5 matching bases. Per germline, CDR1 MRHNA and CDR2 SNTAGT. The V gene lost 2 bases and the J gene lost 2 bases, with 7 bases spanning the gap. The CDR3 totals 15 residues.